The 25 T cell receptor beta chains listed next were all sequenced from one sample in a study of OX40 agonist ivuxolimab in advanced cancers. Profiling relied on immunoSEQ multiplex PCR, and the TCRdb table lists in-frame clones only, not all of them. Of 90,000 to 100,000 clones listed, approximately 91% are singletons. Sample: CD4+ or CD8+ T cells sorted from blood, taken in a trial of the OX40 agonist ivuxolimab. These receptor sequences come from an adult with an advanced solid tumor such as melanoma, head and neck, liver or kidney cancer.

The rearrangement uses TRBV28 and TRBJ2-1; 9 nucleotides line up with TRBD2. CDR3 length: 17 residues. With V trimmed by 6 bases and J by 9 bases, 18 bases remained unmatched. Germline assignment: CDR1 MDHEN and CDR2 SYDVKM. The chain's CDR3 is CASSSRRGRAPGGEQFF. CDR3 nucleotides: TGTGCCAGCAGCTCTCGCCGCGGGAGGGCCCCGGGTGGTGAGCAGTTCTTC.

This sequence joins TRBV29-1 and TRBJ2-1; 9 bases align to TRBD2. V shed 3 bases and J 9 bases; nucleotides not matched to a gene: 3. The V gene's germline CDR1 is SQVTM and CDR2 ANQGSEA. The CDR3 is 12 amino acids. The CDR3 bases are TGCAGCGTTGACATACTAGCGGGTGAGCAGTTCTTC. Protein sequence: CSVDILAGEQFF.

V gene TRBV21-1 combines with J gene TRBJ1-1; TRBD1, as called in the table, went unchecked against the DNA. TRBV21-1 is listed as a pseudogene. This CDR3 region has 16 residues. This CDR3 reads CASSNGTGGKSTEAFF. CDR3 nucleotide sequence: TGTGCCAGCAGCAACGGGACAGGGGGAAAATCGACTGAAGCTTTCTTT.

This chain connects TRBV25-1 to TRBJ1-2; D call uncertain. Germline CDR1 reads MGHDK; CDR2 reads SYGVNS. Trimming took off 6 bases at V and 4 bases at J, with 6 bases between the two ends. The CDR3 length is 11 residues. The CDR3 DNA sequence: TGTGCCAGCAGCGGCGGCTATGGCTACACCTTC. Translating gives CASSGGYGYTF.

V usage is TRBV14 and J usage is TRBJ1-3; 10 bases are a match to TRBD1. J was trimmed by 0 bases and V by 9 bases; bases with no gene match: 2. CDR3 length: 14 residues. CDR1 is SGHDN and CDR2 is FVKESK in the germline V gene. The CDR3 sequence is CASGDRGSGNTIYF. The CDR3, as DNA: TGTGCCAGTGGGGACAGGGGCTCTGGAAACACCATATATTTT.

V and J are TRBV6-6 and TRBJ2-1; D is possibly TRBD2 (6 bases). The CDR3 spans 14 residues. From germline, CDR1 is MNHNY and CDR2 SVGAGI (reference sequence). V was clipped by 10 bases and J by 2 bases, with 15 bases between them. The CDR3 nucleotides read TGTGCCACTAAGGAGAGACTAGCCTACAATGAGCAGTTCTTC. Residues: CATKERLAYNEQFF.

The V call is TRBV30, the J call TRBJ2-7, with D tentatively TRBD2 (7 bases). The CDR3 is 17 amino acids. Germline V gives CDR1 GTSNPN, CDR2 SVGIG (reference sequence). The V end was cut by 1 base, the J end by 0 bases, with 19 bases between. The CDR3 spells CAWSGLGGTSDSYEQYF. CDR3 bases: TGTGCCTGGAGTGGTCTGGGGGGCACTAGCGACTCCTACGAGCAGTACTTC.

The chain joins TRBV9 to TRBJ2-7, with 8 bases aligning to TRBD1. V shed 4 bases and J 3 bases; nucleotides not matched to a gene: 6. There are 14 residues in the CDR3. Looked up from germline, CDR1 is SGDLS and CDR2 is YYNGEE. The CDR3 bases are TGTGCCAGCAGCCCCGCGGACAGGGTCTACGAGCAGTACGTC. It translates to CASSPADRVYEQYV.

This clone was seen a single time. The J gene is TRBJ1-2, the V gene TRBV28, with D possibly TRBD1 on 6 matching bases. The CDR3 contains 12 residues. The germline CDR1 and CDR2 sequences are MDHEN and SYDVKM. Trimming removed 7 bases from V and 7 bases from J, with 13 bases in between. DNA of the CDR3: TGTGCCAGCAACCACAGGGAACCTGGCTACACCTTC. Its translation: CASNHREPGYTF.

The chain combines TRBV28 with TRBJ2-1; weak D call: TRBD2 (6 bases). The CDR3 totals 11 residues. V lost 7 bases to trimming and J lost 7 bases, with 8 bases between them. CDR1 MDHEN and CDR2 SYDVKM come from the germline V gene. The chain's CDR3 is CASTRGNEQFF. CDR3 bases: TGTGCCAGCACCCGGGGGAATGAGCAGTTCTTC.

The rearrangement links TRBV28 to TRBJ1-2; no clear D. Germline CDR1 MDHEN, CDR2 SYDVKM. V gave up 8 bases and J gave up 0 bases, with 4 bases separating them. This CDR3 has 11 amino acids. The CDR3 sequence is CASGANYGYTF. CDR3 DNA: TGTGCCAGCGGAGCTAACTATGGCTACACCTTC.

CDR3 in DNA: TGTGCCAGCAGCTTAGAACCCCCCCGTTCAGCGGGCGGCAATGAGCAGTTCTTC. Translation: CASSLEPPRSAGGNEQFF. The rearrangement uses TRBV13 and TRBJ2-1; tentatively, D is TRBD2 (6 bases). Germline CDR1 and CDR2: PRHDT and FYEKMQ (reference sequence). CDR3 length: 18 residues. V was cut by 1 base and J by 6 bases, with 22 bases left in between.

The rearrangement uses TRBV30 and TRBJ1-1, with TRBD1 as a possible D gene (5 bases). The germline CDR1 and CDR2 sequences are GTSNPN and SVGIG (reference sequence). Trimming stripped 5 bases from V and 0 bases from J, with 16 bases between. This CDR3 has 15 residues. CDR3 residues: CAWSNPGQLNTEAFF. CDR3 DNA sequence: TGTGCCTGGTCGAACCCGGGGCAGTTGAACACTGAAGCTTTCTTT. Based on the CDR3 plus reference TRBV30 and TRBJ1-1, the full variable domain is SQTIHQWPATLVQPVGSPLSLECTVEGTSNPNLYWYRQAAGRGLQLLFYSVGIGQISSEVPQNLSASRPQDRQFILSSKKLLLSDSGFYLCAWSNPGQLNTEAFFGQGTRLTVV.

This chain joins TRBV29-1 and TRBJ1-5; 7 positions match TRBD1. J lost 3 bases, V lost 8 bases, and 4 bases had no gene match. The CDR3 contains 12 residues. Germline CDR1 is SQVTM and CDR2 is ANQGSEA. This CDR3 reads CSTGDHNQPQHF. In nucleotides, the CDR3 is TGCAGCACAGGGGATCACAATCAGCCCCAGCATTTT.

The chain is built from TRBV18 and TRBJ1-5, with D perhaps matching TRBD1 (5 bases). The CDR3 length is 15 residues. From germline, CDR1 is KGHSH and CDR2 LQKENI. V was shortened by 1 base and J by 4 bases, with 11 bases between the two germline ends. CDR3 region: CASSPQEGLNQPQHF. The CDR3 DNA reads as TGTGCCAGCTCACCACAGGAGGGACTGAATCAGCCCCAGCATTTT.

This chain uses TRBV11-3 with TRBJ2-6; 12 bases agree with TRBD1. This CDR3 has 17 residues. The germline V gene has CDR1 SGHNT and CDR2 YENEEA. V trimming: 8 bases; J trimming: 2 bases; junction bases outside the gene matches: 7. CDR3: CASGPGQGAPGANVLTF. Written as DNA, the CDR3 is TGTGCCAGCGGACCGGGACAGGGGGCCCCTGGGGCCAACGTCCTGACTTTC.

The gene calls are TRBV14 and TRBJ2-7; tentative D call: TRBD2 (5 bases). V gave up 3 bases and J gave up 0 bases, with 6 bases separating them. The V gene's germline CDR1 is SGHDN and CDR2 FVKESK. This CDR3 contains 13 residues. The CDR3, as DNA: TGTGCCAGCAGCCAGGGGAGCTCCTACGAGCAGTACGTC. Its translation: CASSQGSSYEQYV.

The chain combines TRBV7-9 with TRBJ2-5, with D perhaps assigned TRBD1 or TRBD2 (5 bases each). The CDR3 loop spans 14 amino acids. Germline CDR1 SEHNR, CDR2 FQNEAQ (reference sequence). Trimming left V 6 bases short and J 5 bases short, with 16 bases between. The CDR3 loop is CASSRRDAGETQYF. The CDR3 DNA reads as TGTGCCAGCAGTCGACGGGACGCTGGGGAGACCCAGTACTTC. The complete variable domain, with remaining parts taken from reference TRBV7-9 and TRBJ2-5, reads DTGVSQNPRHKITKRGQNVTFRCDPISEHNRLYWYRQTLGQGPEFLTYFQNEAQLEKSRLLSDRFSAERPKGSFSTLEIQRTEQGDSAMYLCASSRRDAGETQYFGPGTRLLVL.

CDR3 region: CASSQGAKDEQFF. The CDR3 nucleotides are TGTGCCTCCTCACAGGGGGCCAAAGATGAGCAGTTCTTC. The chain links TRBV30 to TRBJ2-1, with TRBD1 identical over 9 bases. CDR3 length: 13 amino acids. V gave up 7 bases and J gave up 8 bases; unmatched junction bases: 9. The germline CDR1 and CDR2 sequences are GTSNPN and SVGIG (reference sequence).

The chain links TRBV4-3 to TRBJ2-1; a weak D match, TRBD2 (5 bases). The CDR3 runs 15 residues. The V gene's germline CDR1 is LGHNA and CDR2 YSLEER. With 4 bases removed from V and 0 bases from J, the gap between germline ends came to 10 bases. CDR3 nucleotide sequence: TGCGCCAGCAGCCCACAGCGGAGCTCCTACAATGAGCAGTTCTTC. This translates into CASSPQRSSYNEQFF.

In this sample, this clone turned up once. The genes are TRBV10-3 and TRBJ2-2; no firm D call. The CDR3 loop spans 15 amino acids. The germline gives CDR1 ENHRY, CDR2 SYGVKD. The germline V and J ends were trimmed by 0 bases and 3 bases, with 8 bases remaining between them. CDR3 in amino acids: CAISESLGYTGELFF. CDR3 in DNA: TGTGCCATCAGTGAGTCCCTCGGCTACACCGGGGAGCTGTTTTTT.

The CDR3, as DNA: TGCGCCAGCAGCTTTGAGGGGCCTGGAAACACCATATATTTT. This translates into CASSFEGPGNTIYF. This rearrangement joins TRBV5-1 to TRBJ1-3, with D possibly TRBD1 on 5 matching bases. Trimming left V 2 bases short and J 2 bases short, with 8 bases between. The CDR3 is 14 amino acids. Per the germline V gene, CDR1 is SGHRS and CDR2 is YFSETQ.

The chain carries TRBV6-6 and TRBJ1-2; 10 bases map to TRBD1. The V segment lost 5 bases and the J segment 4 bases; nucleotides outside the gene matches: 7. The CDR3 is made up of 15 amino acids. The germline V gene encodes CDR1 MNHNY and CDR2 SVGAGI (reference sequence). The CDR3, as DNA: TGTGCCAGCAGTACACCGGGACAGGGGACCTATGGCTACACCTTC. This encodes CASSTPGQGTYGYTF.

The V and J genes are TRBV5-1 and TRBJ1-5, with unresolved D. Germline CDR1 is SGHRS and CDR2 is YFSETQ. Trimming shortened V by 0 bases and J by 1 base, and 8 bases separated the two germline ends. The CDR3 is 15 residues long. CDR3 sequence: CASSLEGSSNQPQHF. Here the CDR3 DNA reads TGCGCCAGCAGCTTGGAGGGATCAAGCAATCAGCCCCAGCATTTT.

This clone was seen more than once but under ten times. CDR3: CASNEGADYGYTF. CDR3 coding DNA: TGCGCCAGCAATGAGGGGGCTGACTATGGCTACACCTTC. This chain links TRBV5-1 with TRBJ1-2; TRBD1 agrees at 7 bases. The CDR3 length is 13 residues. Germline assignment: CDR1 SGHRS and CDR2 YFSETQ. V lost 6 bases and J lost 3; bases outside the gene matches: 5.